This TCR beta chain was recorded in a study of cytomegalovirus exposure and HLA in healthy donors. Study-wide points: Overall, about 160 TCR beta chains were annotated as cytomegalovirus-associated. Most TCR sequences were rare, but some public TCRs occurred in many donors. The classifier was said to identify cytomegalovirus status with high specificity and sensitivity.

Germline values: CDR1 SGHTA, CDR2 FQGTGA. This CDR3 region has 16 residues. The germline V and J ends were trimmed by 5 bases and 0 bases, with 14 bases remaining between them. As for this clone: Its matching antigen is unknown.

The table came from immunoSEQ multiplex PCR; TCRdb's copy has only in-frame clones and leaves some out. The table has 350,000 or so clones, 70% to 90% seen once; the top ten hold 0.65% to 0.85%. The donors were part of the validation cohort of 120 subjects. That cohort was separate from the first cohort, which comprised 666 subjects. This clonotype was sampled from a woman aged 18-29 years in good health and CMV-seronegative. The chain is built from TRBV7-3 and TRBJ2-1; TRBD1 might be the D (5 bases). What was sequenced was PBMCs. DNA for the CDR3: TGTGCCAGCAGCGTGGCAGGGCTTAGCTCCTACAATGAGCAGTTCTTC. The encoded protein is CASSVAGLSSYNEQFF.